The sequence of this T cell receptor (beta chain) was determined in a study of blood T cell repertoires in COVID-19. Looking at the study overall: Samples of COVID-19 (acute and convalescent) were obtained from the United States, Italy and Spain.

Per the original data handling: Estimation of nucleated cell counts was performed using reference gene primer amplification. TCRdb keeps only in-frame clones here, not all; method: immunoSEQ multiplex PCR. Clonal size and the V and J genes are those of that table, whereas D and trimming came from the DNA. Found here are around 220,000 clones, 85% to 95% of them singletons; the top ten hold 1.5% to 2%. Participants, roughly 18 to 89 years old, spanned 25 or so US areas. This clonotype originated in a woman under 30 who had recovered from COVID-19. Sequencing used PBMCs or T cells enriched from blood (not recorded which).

The CDR3: CASSRLTDTQYF. The CDR3, as DNA: TGTGCCAGCAGCCGACTTACAGATACGCAGTATTTT. This chain links TRBV3-1 (or the pseudogene TRBV3-2) with TRBJ2-3; D call uncertain. This CDR3 has 12 residues. The germline CDR1 and CDR2 sequences are LGHDT and YNNKEL (reference sequence). V was clipped by 4 bases and J by 3 bases, with 5 bases between them.